This T cell receptor (beta chain) was retrieved from a study of identical twins. There are a few counts of this clonotype. A universal primer site arose from template switching, and cDNA bore unique molecular identifiers. Each CDR3 protein is one row after TCRdb ran MiXCR on the 5' RACE reads. The top ten clones hold roughly 0.5% of a sample with about 530,000 distinct CDR3 sequences, 20% to 25% of them seen once. This CDR3 region has 15 residues. Germline CDR1 is ENHRY and CDR2 is SYGVKD. Trimming at V came to 3 bases and at J to 7 bases, leaving 5 bases not matched to a gene. These data were also filed under a second study, of yellow fever vaccine responses in identical twins.

V and J are TRBV10-3 and TRBJ2-1; 11 bases line up with TRBD2. The sequenced sample was CD4+ T cells sorted from blood. The TCR comes from a woman between 18 and 30 years old in good health. The CDR3 protein is CAISDGSGRENEQFF. The CDR3 coding sequence is TGTGCCATCAGTGATGGTAGCGGGAGGGAGAATGAGCAGTTCTTC.